This T cell receptor (beta chain) originates from a study of metastatic and nonmetastatic thyroid tumors. Study-wide context: Where malignant and benign thyroid patients were concerned, repertoires were compared across blood and tumor or nodule tissue. General observations from the study: As reported, TCR beta diversity in blood and tumor was significantly higher in malignant thyroid tumors than in benign nodules.

There are 11 residues in the CDR3. Looked up from germline, CDR1 is SGDLS and CDR2 is YYNGEE. With 4 bases removed from V and 10 bases from J, the gap between germline ends came to 9 bases. Thyroid surgery was performed in patients who had received no treatment beforehand. Authors' processing steps: Variation in CDR3 across clinicopathological groups served as the basis for constructing a distant-metastasis classifier in papillary thyroid cancer. With MiXCR, TCRdb called clones anew from the PCR reads. It is TCRdb's table, rather than the study itself, that gives the V and J calls and clone size. The repertoire holds about 27,000 clones, with approximately 16% as singletons. This clone was observed many times. The antigen remains unidentified.

The V gene is TRBV9, the J gene TRBJ2-1, with D perhaps TRBD1 (6 bases). Sequencing input: blood. The clonotype originates from a male donor with papillary thyroid cancer or a benign thyroid nodule (not recorded which). Some clones in this sample may be carry-over from other donors' samples. CDR3 loop: CASSRQEEQFF. DNA of the CDR3: TGTGCCAGCAGCCGACAGGAAGAGCAGTTCTTC. Complete variable domain (other parts from reference TRBV9 and TRBJ2-1): DSGVTQTPKHLITATGQRVTLRCSPRSGDLSVYWYQQSLDQGLQFLIQYYNGEERAKGNILERFSAQQFPDLHSELNLSSLELGDSALYFCASSRQEEQFFGPGTRLTVL.